Included here is one T cell receptor (beta chain) sequence, with context. What it recognizes is unknown. Primers: 60 Vbeta forward and 13 Jbeta reverse. The protocol was immunoSEQ multiplex PCR, while the TCRdb copy is restricted to in-frame clones and leaves out a portion. The sample shows around 180,000 clones, 80% to 85% of them seen only once. V was clipped by 5 bases and J by 4 bases, with 14 bases between them. CDR3 length equals 14 residues. In germline, CDR1 is PRHDT, CDR2 FYEKMQ (reference sequence). Donors sampled were nominally healthy, though unrecorded immune exposures were likely. This record comes from a study of cytomegalovirus exposure and HLA in healthy donors. Study conclusions and caveats: Of the V segments, some could not be distinguished, including TRBV6-2 and TRBV6-3, and were excluded.

The chain couples TRBV13 to TRBJ2-5; TRBD1 is a possible D gene (8 bases). Sequenced material: PBMCs. The sequence derives from a woman aged 18-30 years in good health and CMV-seropositive. CDR3: CASSQQGGRETQYF. DNA of the CDR3: TGTGCCAGCAGCCAACAGGGGGGGCGAGAGACCCAGTACTTC.